The next 32 T cell receptor beta chains were all read from a single sample in a study of cytomegalovirus exposure and HLA in healthy donors. 60 Vbeta and 13 Jbeta primers were used in PCR. TCRdb's table, derived via immunoSEQ multiplex PCR, lists solely in-frame clones and lacks some. The sample lists about 92,000 clones, 75% to 85% occurring once. The source material was PBMCs. Source of these receptors: a man aged 18 to 29 in good health and CMV-seronegative.

This clone was recorded only once. The chain recombines TRBV5-4 with TRBJ2-3, with 11 bases aligning to TRBD2. This CDR3 contains 16 residues. Looked up from germline, CDR1 is SGHNT and CDR2 is YYREEE (reference sequence). Germline trimming cut 3 bases from V and 5 bases from J; bases unmatched to any gene: 8. The CDR3 DNA is TGTGCCAGCAGCTCGACTAGCGGGGCGGCGGGAGATACGCAGTATTTT. Protein sequence: CASSSTSGAAGDTQYF.

The chain employs TRBV6-5 and TRBJ2-3, with TRBD2 matching over 9 bases. V shed 8 bases, J shed 1 base, and the junction held 4 bases outside the gene matches. Germline assignment: CDR1 MNHEY and CDR2 SVGAGI. This CDR3 has 14 amino acids. The CDR3 region is CASERGDRTDTQYF. In nucleotides, the CDR3 is TGTGCCAGCGAGCGGGGGGACCGCACAGATACGCAGTATTTT.

The V and J genes are TRBV6-6 and TRBJ2-7; 8 bases map to TRBD1. In germline, CDR1 is MNHNY, CDR2 SVGAGI (reference sequence). There are 14 residues in the CDR3. The ends lost 6 bases at V and 2 bases at J; junction bases unmatched: 6. The CDR3 DNA follows: TGTGCCAGCAGCACCGGGACAGGAGCCTACGAGCAGTACTTC. Amino acid sequence: CASSTGTGAYEQYF.

The J gene is TRBJ2-1, the V gene TRBV27, with 10 bases fitting TRBD2. CDR3 size: 15 residues. The trim removed 5 bases at V and 8 bases at J, leaving 9 bases unmatched. In germline, CDR1 is MNHEY, CDR2 SMNVEV (reference sequence). CDR3 sequence: CASSRLAGARDEQFF. Written as DNA, the CDR3 is TGTGCCAGCAGTCGGCTAGCGGGGGCTCGGGATGAGCAGTTCTTC.

Only a few counts were recorded for this clone. Other DNA sequences in the same sample also yield this CDR3. The V gene is TRBV19, the J gene TRBJ2-2, with 10 bases matching TRBD1. Germline trimming cut 6 bases from V and 5 bases from J; bases unmatched to any gene: 3. This CDR3 is 14 amino acids long. Per the germline V gene, CDR1 is LNHDA and CDR2 is SQIVND (reference sequence). The CDR3 spells CASRRDRGTGELFF. DNA of the CDR3: TGTGCCAGTAGACGGGACAGGGGAACCGGGGAGCTGTTTTTT.

This clone has more than one count but fewer than ten. This sequence joins TRBV6-4 and TRBJ2-1; D is perhaps TRBD1 (5 bases). Germline V gene lookup returns CDR1 MRHNA and CDR2 SNTAGT. Trimming stripped 2 bases from V and 4 bases from J, with 6 bases between. This CDR3 comprises 13 residues. The CDR3 reads CASSDGAYNEQFF. The CDR3 region has the DNA TGTGCCAGCAGTGACGGGGCGTACAATGAGCAGTTCTTC.

The chain carries TRBV9 and TRBJ2-1; D is possibly TRBD1 (6 bases). The V and J ends lost 0 bases and 0 bases respectively, with 13 bases between them. Germline lookup yields CDR1 SGDLS and CDR2 YYNGEE. The CDR3 contains 17 residues. CDR3 protein: CASSVESWGLSYNEQFF. CDR3 bases: TGTGCCAGCAGCGTAGAAAGTTGGGGGCTCTCCTACAATGAGCAGTTCTTC.

V gene TRBV4-2 combines with J gene TRBJ2-3; perhaps TRBD2 as D (5 bases). The CDR3 extends over 13 amino acids. CDR1 and CDR2 (germline): LGHNA, YNFKEQ. The V end lost 1 base, the J end lost 5 bases, and 7 bases lay between the germline ends. The CDR3 DNA follows: TGTGCCAGCAGCCAAGGGGCGGGAGATACGCAGTATTTT. Translated: CASSQGAGDTQYF.

CDR3 protein: CASSYSTGGESYTF. The CDR3 bases are TGTGCCAGCAGTTACTCGACAGGGGGAGAGAGCTACACCTTC. This sequence joins TRBV6-5 and TRBJ1-2, with 9 bases identical to TRBD1. CDR1 and CDR2 (germline): MNHEY, SVGAGI. J lost 9 bases, V lost 0 bases, and 5 bases had no gene match. This CDR3 contains 14 residues.

This clone was observed a few times. V usage is TRBV13 and J usage is TRBJ2-4; D not certain. Trimming left V 7 bases short and J 1 base short, with 8 bases between. This CDR3 spans 13 amino acids. Germline V CDR1 and CDR2: PRHDT, FYEKMQ (reference sequence). CDR3 nucleotide sequence: TGTGCCAGCACCCTCGGGGCCAAAAACATTCAGTACTTC. It specifies CASTLGAKNIQYF.

This chain links TRBV11-3 with TRBJ1-2; D is unclear. With 5 bases removed from V and 6 bases from J, the gap between germline ends came to 16 bases. Germline-derived CDR1 and CDR2 are SGHNT and YENEEA. CDR3 length: 14 residues. The CDR3 spells CASSLRQTGNGYTF. The CDR3 DNA is TGTGCCAGCAGCCTTAGACAAACTGGAAATGGCTACACCTTC.

The V gene is TRBV5-1, the J gene TRBJ2-2; TRBD1 aligns across 7 bases. The CDR3 contains 15 residues. V trimming: 2 bases; J trimming: 1 base; junction bases outside the gene matches: 2. Per germline, CDR1 SGHRS and CDR2 YFSETQ. The CDR3 region has the DNA TGCGCCAGCAGCTTCGGACAGGTGAACACCGGGGAGCTGTTTTTT. Encoded protein: CASSFGQVNTGELFF.

As concerns this clone: An end of the junction does not agree with germline; a read error may underlie this. The CDR3 loop is CASSLRESGGGYPF. In nucleotides, the CDR3 is TGTGCCAGCAGCTTAAGGGAGAGTGGGGGCGGCTACCCCTTC. The chain links TRBV7-9 to TRBJ1-2; D is possibly TRBD1 (6 bases). The CDR3 is made up of 14 amino acids. Looked up from germline, CDR1 is SEHNR and CDR2 is FQNEAQ (reference sequence).

CDR3 sequence reads: CASLASSPEAFF. In nucleotides, the CDR3 is TGTGCCAGCTTAGCTTCGTCCCCTGAAGCTTTCTTT. This chain links TRBV7-9 with TRBJ1-1; no firm D call. V lost 8 bases and J 6 bases, leaving 13 bases between the germline ends. The germline V gene has CDR1 SEHNR and CDR2 FQNEAQ (reference sequence). CDR3 size: 12 residues.

V is TRBV9 and J is TRBJ1-4, with TRBD1 identical over 8 bases. The length of the CDR3 is 17 residues. Trimming took 0 bases from V and 7 from J; bases not matched to a gene: 11. Germline V gene data show CDR1 as SGDLS and CDR2 as YYNGEE. For the CDR3, the DNA is TGTGCCAGCAGCGTAGGGAGAGGGGGACAGGACGTTGAAAAACTGTTTTTT. Translation: CASSVGRGGQDVEKLFF.

The chain recombines TRBV2 with TRBJ1-6; D is possibly TRBD1 (6 bases). Trimming removed 6 bases at V and 5 bases at J, with 14 bases between. CDR3 length: 15 amino acids. From germline, CDR1 is SNHLY and CDR2 FYNNEI. This CDR3 is CASSPGGANNSPLHF. CDR3 sequence (DNA): TGTGCCAGCAGCCCGGGGGGGGCCAATAATTCACCCCTCCACTTT.

The rearrangement links TRBV18 to TRBJ1-5; 9 bases match TRBD1. Germline assignment: CDR1 KGHSH and CDR2 LQKENI. J was trimmed by 11 bases and V by 5 bases; bases with no gene match: 10. There are 14 residues in the CDR3. The CDR3 DNA sequence: TGTGCCAGCTCAGACGGGACAGGGCCCAATACCCAGCATTTT. As protein: CASSDGTGPNTQHF.

The chain has TRBV2 and TRBJ1-4; TRBD1 aligns across 8 bases. CDR1 and CDR2 from the germline V gene are SNHLY and FYNNEI. The trim removed 6 bases at V and 8 bases at J, leaving 8 bases unmatched. The CDR3 extends over 14 amino acids. The CDR3 coding sequence is TGTGCCAGCAGCGGACAGGGATCAAGCGAAAAACTGTTTTTT. Amino acid sequence: CASSGQGSSEKLFF.

This clone has more than one count but fewer than ten. The V gene is TRBV6-5, the J gene TRBJ1-6; D is perhaps TRBD1 (6 bases). Per the germline V gene, CDR1 is MNHEY and CDR2 is SVGAGI. The CDR3 has 14 residues. The V end was cut by 5 bases, the J end by 7 bases, with 12 bases between. The CDR3 bases are TGTGCCAGCAGTGTACAGGGAAGGAATTCACCCCTCCACTTT. Translation: CASSVQGRNSPLHF.

The chain links TRBV9 to TRBJ1-2; D not certain. The CDR3 is 17 residues long. Trimming removed 0 bases from V and 2 bases from J, with 17 bases in between. Per the germline V gene, CDR1 is SGDLS and CDR2 is YYNGEE. CDR3 nucleotide sequence: TGTGCCAGCAGCGTAGGTGGCGGGCGGTTACCAAACTATGGCTACACCTTC. It is translated as CASSVGGGRLPNYGYTF.

This chain connects TRBV2 to TRBJ2-7; TRBD1 aligns across 10 bases. Germline CDR1 reads SNHLY; CDR2 reads FYNNEI. Trimming took 7 bases from V and 5 from J; bases not matched to a gene: 8. The CDR3 length is 14 residues. The CDR3 DNA reads TGTGCCAGCACCCCGGACAGGGGGGTCGACGAGCAGTACTTC. Its protein is CASTPDRGVDEQYF.

The J gene is TRBJ1-6, the V gene TRBV30; D gene unclear. Trimming cost V 3 bases and J 0 bases, with 12 bases left between them. This CDR3 is 16 amino acids long. Germline loops: CDR1 GTSNPN, CDR2 SVGIG (reference sequence). In DNA form, the CDR3 reads TGTGCCTGGAGCCACGACTGGAGCTCCTATAATTCACCCCTCCACTTT. Amino acid sequence: CAWSHDWSSYNSPLHF.

The V gene is TRBV21-1, the J gene TRBJ2-3; the D call TRBD2 from the table was never checked on the DNA. TRBV21-1 is labeled a pseudogene. The CDR3 runs 16 residues. The CDR3 region has the DNA TGTGCCAGCAGCGGGCACGAGCGGGGGGGCCCAGATACGCAGTATTTT. Translating it yields CASSGHERGGPDTQYF.

This clone has a handful of counts. The genes are TRBV6-1 and TRBJ1-1; the D gene is possibly TRBD1 (5 bases). V dropped 1 base and J dropped 6 bases, with 12 bases sitting between them. The CDR3 runs 14 residues. CDR1 MNHNS and CDR2 SASEGT come from the germline V gene. In nucleotides, the CDR3 is TGTGCCAGCAGTGAAGTTCCAGGGATGGCTGAAGCTTTCTTT. Protein: CASSEVPGMAEAFF.

This clone turned up a few times. The rearrangement uses TRBV10-3 and TRBJ1-1; tentative D call: TRBD1 (6 bases). Trimming cost V 5 bases and J 8 bases, with 15 bases left between them. Germline V CDR1 and CDR2: ENHRY, SYGVKD. The CDR3 sequence is 13 residues long. For the CDR3, the DNA is TGTGCCATCAGTACTTTGTGGACAGCAGAAGCTTTCTTT. This encodes CAISTLWTAEAFF.

The rearrangement links TRBV2 to TRBJ1-3, with D perhaps matching TRBD1 (5 bases). Trimming shortened V by 1 base and J by 0 bases, and 7 bases separated the two germline ends. Germline values: CDR1 SNHLY, CDR2 FYNNEI. This CDR3 has 15 amino acids. CDR3 protein: CASSEEQVSGNTIYF. CDR3 nucleotide sequence: TGTGCCAGCAGTGAAGAACAGGTCTCTGGAAACACCATATATTTT.

In nucleotides, the CDR3 is TGTGCCAGCAGCCCAACTAGCAGCCCAACGCAGTATTTT. It is translated as CASSPTSSPTQYF. The chain has TRBV14 and TRBJ2-3, with D perhaps matching TRBD2 (6 bases). CDR3 length: 13 amino acids. V was trimmed by 4 bases and J by 9 bases, leaving 14 bases between them. From germline, CDR1 is SGHDN and CDR2 FVKESK.

The genes are TRBV5-1 and TRBJ2-2, with a possible D match to TRBD2 (6 bases). CDR1 is SGHRS and CDR2 is YFSETQ in the germline V gene. V was trimmed by 3 bases and J by 11 bases, leaving 23 bases between them. The CDR3 extends over 16 amino acids. This chain's CDR3 is CASSSGLEPSGVELFF. DNA of the CDR3: TGCGCCAGCAGCTCAGGACTCGAACCGTCGGGGGTCGAGCTGTTTTTT.

V and J are TRBV28 and TRBJ2-7; D is perhaps TRBD1 (6 bases). The V end was cut by 3 bases, the J end by 2 bases, with 11 bases between. CDR3 length: 14 residues. Germline V gene sequence: CDR1 MDHEN, CDR2 SYDVKM. The CDR3 region is CASSLGAETYEQYF. Here the CDR3 DNA reads TGTGCCAGCAGTTTGGGGGCCGAAACCTACGAGCAGTACTTC.

The V gene is TRBV27, the J gene TRBJ1-1; 8 bases are a match to TRBD1. The CDR3 runs to 17 residues. In germline, CDR1 is MNHEY, CDR2 SMNVEV (reference sequence). V lost 2 bases and J lost 0; bases outside the gene matches: 8. CDR3: CASSLRGQANMNTEAFF. CDR3 coding DNA: TGTGCCAGCAGTTTAAGGGGACAGGCCAATATGAACACTGAAGCTTTCTTT.

The V gene is TRBV7-2, the J gene TRBJ1-1; a weak D match, TRBD1 (5 bases). Germline CDR1 is SGHTA and CDR2 is FQGNSA. The CDR3 sequence is 14 residues long. Trimming cost V 3 bases and J 0 bases, with 8 bases left between them. CDR3 loop: CASSFDRLNTEAFF. CDR3 bases: TGTGCCAGCAGCTTCGACAGACTGAACACTGAAGCTTTCTTT.

This clone occurred a few times. The chain joins TRBV6-4 to TRBJ1-2, with 8 bases that match TRBD1. This CDR3 comprises 14 residues. CDR1 is MRHNA and CDR2 is SNTAGT in the germline V gene. V lost 4 bases to trimming and J lost 8 bases; unmatched junction nucleotides: 9. The CDR3 here is CASSGGQGPEGYTF. The DNA for the CDR3 is TGTGCCAGCAGTGGCGGACAGGGTCCGGAAGGCTACACCTTC.